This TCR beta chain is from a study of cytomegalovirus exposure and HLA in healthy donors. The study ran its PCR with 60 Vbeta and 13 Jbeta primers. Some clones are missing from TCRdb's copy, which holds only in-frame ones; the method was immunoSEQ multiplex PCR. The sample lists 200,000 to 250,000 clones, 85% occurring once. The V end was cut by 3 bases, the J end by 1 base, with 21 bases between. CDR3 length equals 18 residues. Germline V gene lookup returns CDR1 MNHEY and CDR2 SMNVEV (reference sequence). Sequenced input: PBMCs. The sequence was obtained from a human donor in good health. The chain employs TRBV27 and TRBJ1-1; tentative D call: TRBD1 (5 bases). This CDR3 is CASSFQPGLPNANTEAFF. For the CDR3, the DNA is TGTGCCAGCAGTTTTCAGCCAGGGCTCCCGAACGCGAACACTGAAGCTTTCTTT.